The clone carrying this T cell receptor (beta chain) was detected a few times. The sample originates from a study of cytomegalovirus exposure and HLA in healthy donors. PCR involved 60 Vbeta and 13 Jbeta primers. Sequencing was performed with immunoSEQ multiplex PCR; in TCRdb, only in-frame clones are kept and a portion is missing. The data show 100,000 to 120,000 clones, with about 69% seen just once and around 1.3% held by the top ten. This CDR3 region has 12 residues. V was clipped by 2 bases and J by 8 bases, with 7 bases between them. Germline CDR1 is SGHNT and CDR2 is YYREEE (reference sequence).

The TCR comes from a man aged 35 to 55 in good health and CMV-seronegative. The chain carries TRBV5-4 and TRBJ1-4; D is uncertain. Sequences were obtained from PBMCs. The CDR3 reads CASSFGGEKLFF. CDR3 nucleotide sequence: TGTGCCAGCAGCTTTGGAGGGGAAAAACTGTTTTTT. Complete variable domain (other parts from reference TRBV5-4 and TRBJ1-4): ETGVTQSPTHLIKTRGQQVTLRCSSQSGHNTVSWYQQALGQGPQFIFQYYREEENGRGNFPPRFSGLQFPNYSSELNVNALELDDSALYLCASSFGGEKLFFGSGTQLSVL.